Each of the 28 T cell receptor beta chains below was sequenced from the same sample in a study of T-cell memory formation after mild COVID-19. MiXCR, applied by TCRdb to the 5' RACE reads, yields one record per CDR3 protein. Altogether 80,000 to 90,000 distinct CDR3 sequences are present, approximately 23% being singletons, with the ten largest covering under 55%. Specimen: PBMCs or a T cell subset sorted from them (not recorded which). These receptors came from a man younger than 30 who had mild COVID-19 (a few samples of this study predate the infection). Cell type and time point are not known.

The CDR3 here is CASSPRPGFDTQYF. The CDR3 DNA is TGTGCCAGCAGCCCCCGGCCGGGGTTCGATACGCAGTATTTT. The V and J genes are TRBV4-2 and TRBJ2-3; D is possibly TRBD2 (5 bases). Trimming took off 4 bases at V and 6 bases at J, with 14 bases between the two ends. The CDR3 extends over 14 amino acids. CDR1 is LGHNA, CDR2 YNFKEQ, per germline.

This clonotype was found a few times. The rearrangement joins TRBV6-6 to TRBJ2-1; D tentatively reads TRBD1 or TRBD2 (5 bases each). V lost 6 bases and J 4 bases, leaving 13 bases between the germline ends. Per germline, CDR1 MNHNY and CDR2 SVGAGI (reference sequence). The CDR3 totals 14 residues. The CDR3 nucleotides read TGTGCCAGCAGACTGGGGGTCGTGTACAATGAGCAGTTCTTC. Protein sequence: CASRLGVVYNEQFF.

V and J are TRBV7-6 and TRBJ2-3; 9 nucleotides line up with TRBD1. CDR1 and CDR2 (germline): SGHVS, FNYEAQ. V lost 5 bases to trimming and J lost 2 bases; unmatched junction nucleotides: 8. The CDR3 is made up of 16 amino acids. CDR3 protein: CASSPLQGATTDTQYF. The DNA of the CDR3 is TGTGCCAGCAGCCCGCTACAGGGGGCCACCACAGATACGCAGTATTTT.

Ten or more counts support this clonotype. The chain employs TRBV7-9 and TRBJ2-3, with no clear D. CDR3 size: 11 residues. Looked up from germline, CDR1 is SEHNR and CDR2 is FQNEAQ (reference sequence). V shed 3 bases and J shed 2 bases, with 0 bases lying between them. CDR3 sequence reads: CASSFTDTQYF. The CDR3 region has the DNA TGTGCCAGCAGCTTCACAGATACGCAGTATTTT.

This clonotype showed up just a few times. J is TRBJ2-1 and V is TRBV9; TRBD1 matches at 9 bases. Looked up from germline, CDR1 is SGDLS and CDR2 is YYNGEE. This CDR3 comprises 15 residues. Trimming removed 3 bases from V and 10 bases from J; junction bases left unmatched: 11. In nucleotides, the CDR3 is TGTGCCAGCAGCGAGACAGGGGGGCGATCAAGCGAGCAGTTCTTC. It specifies CASSETGGRSSEQFF.

This clonotype was found once. V gene TRBV7-8 combines with J gene TRBJ1-6, with D perhaps TRBD1 (6 bases). The CDR3 consists of 15 residues. The V and J ends lost 4 bases and 10 bases respectively, with 17 bases between them. From germline, CDR1 is SGHVS and CDR2 FQNEAQ. DNA of the CDR3: TGTGCCAGCAGCTCCCCATCAGGGGTTAGCTCACCCCTCCACTTT. This gives the protein CASSSPSGVSSPLHF.

The V call is TRBV5-6, the J call TRBJ1-1, with TRBD1 matching 9 bases. Per germline, CDR1 SGHDT and CDR2 YYEEEE. Losses at the gene ends were 0 bases for V and 1 base for J; bases not matched to a gene: 4. This CDR3 is 16 amino acids long. The CDR3 here is CASSLDRGLSNTEAFF. The CDR3 DNA follows: TGTGCCAGCAGCTTGGACAGGGGGCTATCGAACACTGAAGCTTTCTTT.

The chain uses TRBV13 and TRBJ2-2, with D tentatively TRBD1 (5 bases). This CDR3 has 14 amino acids. Trimming cost V 5 bases and J 3 bases, with 10 bases left between them. Looked up from germline, CDR1 is PRHDT and CDR2 is FYEKMQ (reference sequence). The chain's CDR3 is CASSPRGDTGELFF. In nucleotides, the CDR3 is TGTGCCAGCAGCCCAAGGGGTGACACCGGGGAGCTGTTTTTT.

Only a few counts were recorded for this clonotype. The V call is TRBV4-3, the J call TRBJ2-3, with D perhaps TRBD2 (7 bases). The CDR3 spans 16 residues. The V end lost 4 bases, the J end lost 0 bases, and 14 bases lay between the germline ends. From germline, CDR1 is LGHNA and CDR2 YSLEER. CDR3 region: CASSPNGGASTDTQYF. CDR3 nucleotides: TGCGCCAGCAGCCCGAATGGGGGGGCGAGCACAGATACGCAGTATTTT.

This clonotype was counted only a few times. The rearrangement joins TRBV6-5 to TRBJ2-1, with D possibly matching TRBD2 (6 bases). Germline values: CDR1 MNHEY, CDR2 SVGAGI. The ends were cut back, 0 bases at V and 9 bases at J, with 12 bases in the middle. CDR3 length equals 14 residues. The CDR3 nucleotides are TGTGCCAGCAGTTACTCCCCTAGCGTGGGTGAGCAGTTCTTC. It specifies CASSYSPSVGEQFF.

The rearrangement uses TRBV5-5 and TRBJ2-7; perhaps TRBD2 as D (5 bases). Trimming removed 4 bases from V and 4 bases from J, with 12 bases in between. The CDR3 extends over 13 amino acids. The germline V gene encodes CDR1 SGHKS and CDR2 YYEKEE (reference sequence). This CDR3 is CASSLWPGYEQYV. The CDR3 DNA reads as TGTGCCAGCAGCCTGTGGCCGGGATACGAGCAGTACGTC.

This clonotype was counted a few times. In DNA, the CDR3 is TGTGCTAGTGGTTATAGCGGGGGGGTAGATGGTGAGCAGTTCTTC. Residues: CASGYSGGVDGEQFF. This chain links TRBV12-5 with TRBJ2-1; 11 nucleotides match TRBD2. This CDR3 is 15 amino acids long. From germline, CDR1 is LGHNT and CDR2 FRNRAP. Losses at the gene ends were 4 bases for V and 9 bases for J; bases not matched to a gene: 8.

This clonotype was picked up a small number of times. The V gene is TRBV7-2, the J gene TRBJ2-1, with a weak D call TRBD2 (6 bases). The CDR3 totals 12 residues. Trimming removed 6 bases at V and 12 bases at J, with 15 bases between. Per germline, CDR1 SGHTA and CDR2 FQGNSA. CDR3 sequence: CASRRDRRRQFF. The DNA for the CDR3 is TGTGCCAGCAGGCGGGACCGTCGGAGGCAGTTCTTC.

V is TRBV24-1 and J is TRBJ2-1, with a possible D match to TRBD1 (6 bases). V shed 5 bases and J shed 7 bases, with 17 bases lying between them. CDR1 KGHDR and CDR2 SFDVKD come from the germline V gene. The CDR3 is made up of 15 amino acids. Here the CDR3 DNA reads TGTGCCACCAGTGGGGGCCAGGGGAAGGTGAATGAGCAGTTCTTC. Translation: CATSGGQGKVNEQFF.

The gene calls are TRBV30 and TRBJ1-2; 8 positions match TRBD1. The V gene's germline CDR1 is GTSNPN and CDR2 SVGIG (reference sequence). This CDR3 is 16 amino acids long. V trimming: 3 bases; J trimming: 5 bases; junction bases outside the gene matches: 14. DNA for the CDR3: TGTGCCTGGAGCCGGTGGGACAGGCGGATTACTTATGGCTACACCTTC. Its protein is CAWSRWDRRITYGYTF.

V and J are TRBV19 and TRBJ1-2; perhaps TRBD1 as D (6 bases). V gave up 7 bases and J gave up 4 bases, with 19 bases separating them. CDR1 is LNHDA and CDR2 is SQIVND in the germline V gene (reference sequence). The CDR3 covers 15 residues. CDR3 in amino acids: CASMWGATGTYGYTF. CDR3 nucleotide sequence: TGTGCCAGTATGTGGGGAGCAACAGGGACCTATGGCTACACCTTC. The entire variable domain, with the rest obtained from reference TRBV19 and TRBJ1-2, is as follows: DGGITQSPKYLFRKEGQNVTLSCEQNLNHDAMYWYRQDPGQGLRLIYYSQIVNDFQKGDIAEGYSVSREKKESFPLTVTSAQKNPTAFYLCASMWGATGTYGYTFGSGTRLTVV.

This CDR3 is CATSPANTNEQFF. The CDR3 coding sequence is TGTGCCACCAGTCCGGCCAACACTAATGAGCAGTTCTTC. V gene TRBV15 combines with J gene TRBJ2-1; the D is unclear. Trimming pared 6 bases from V and 7 bases from J, leaving 13 bases between. Looked up from germline, CDR1 is LNHNV and CDR2 is YYDKDF (reference sequence). The CDR3 has 13 amino acids. The whole variable domain, remainder taken from reference TRBV15 and TRBJ2-1, is DAMVIQNPRYQVTQFGKPVTLSCSQTLNHNVMYWYQQKSSQAPKLLFHYYDKDFNNEADTPDNFQSRRPNTSFCFLDIRSPGLGDTAMYLCATSPANTNEQFFGPGTRLTVL.

This clonotype was counted between two and nine times. The V and J genes are TRBV29-1 and TRBJ2-7, with no clear D. The CDR3 spans 11 residues. Trimming shortened V by 5 bases and J by 3 bases, and 8 bases separated the two germline ends. Germline V gives CDR1 SQVTM, CDR2 ANQGSEA. In DNA, the CDR3 is TGCAGCGTTTCGAGTGTCTACGAGCAGTACTTC. Translated, it gives CSVSSVYEQYF.

Of note for this clonotype: With a much larger clone just one base away, this may be a read error. The chain uses TRBV7-8 and TRBJ2-1; 13 nucleotides line up with TRBD2. Germline V gene sequence: CDR1 SGHVS, CDR2 FQNEAQ. The CDR3 contains 15 residues. Unmatched junction bases numbered 3, after V lost 5 bases and J lost 5 bases. CDR3 region: CASSGGLAGNNEQFF. CDR3 coding DNA: TGTGCCAGCAGCGGGGGACTAGCGGGGAACAATGAGCAGTTCTTC.

The chain is built from TRBV19 and TRBJ1-4, with unresolved D. CDR1 and CDR2 (germline): LNHDA, SQIVND (reference sequence). Deletions cut 3 bases from V and 7 bases from J, with 12 bases between. This CDR3 has 14 residues. The CDR3 sequence is CASSILAGGEKLFF. The DNA for the CDR3 is TGTGCCAGTAGTATCCTGGCAGGAGGTGAAAAACTGTTTTTT.

This clonotype has a count of ten or more. The chain couples TRBV20-1 to TRBJ2-3; D not certain. The V end lost 1 base, the J end lost 2 bases, and 22 bases lay between the germline ends. The CDR3 loop spans 18 amino acids. Germline V gene sequence: CDR1 DFQATT, CDR2 SNEGSKA (reference sequence). The CDR3 spells CSARALEVSVYPTDTQYF. The CDR3 coding sequence is TGCAGTGCTAGAGCTCTAGAAGTGAGCGTCTATCCCACAGATACGCAGTATTTT.

The chain links TRBV12-5 to TRBJ2-1, with 12 bases that match TRBD2. Germline-derived CDR1 and CDR2 are LGHNT and FRNRAP. Trimming took 4 bases from V and 8 from J; bases not matched to a gene: 15. The CDR3 is made up of 18 amino acids. DNA for the CDR3: TGTGCTAGTGGTTCCCAACGACTAGCGGGGGTCCCTGGGGATGAGCAGTTCTTC. Its protein is CASGSQRLAGVPGDEQFF.

The rearrangement links TRBV7-9 to TRBJ2-3; D possibly corresponds to TRBD2 (6 bases). V was trimmed by 0 bases and J by 0 bases, leaving 7 bases between them. CDR1 is SEHNR and CDR2 is FQNEAQ in the germline V gene (reference sequence). CDR3 length: 15 amino acids. The CDR3 DNA reads as TGTGCCAGCAGCTTAGCTAGCGGTAGCACAGATACGCAGTATTTT. Its protein is CASSLASGSTDTQYF.

This chain links TRBV7-9 with TRBJ2-5, with 9 nucleotides matching TRBD1. CDR1 is SEHNR and CDR2 is FQNEAQ in the germline V gene (reference sequence). The CDR3 has 15 amino acids. The ends lost 5 bases at V and 1 base at J; junction bases unmatched: 5. This CDR3 is CASSPTGGRQETQYF. The CDR3 DNA reads TGTGCCAGCAGCCCGACAGGGGGTCGCCAAGAGACCCAGTACTTC.

The chain is built from TRBV6-2 or TRBV6-3 and TRBJ2-7, with a weak D call TRBD1 (6 bases). Germline CDR1 and CDR2: MNHEY and SVGEGT. Trimming left V 5 bases short and J 5 bases short, with 16 bases between. There are 14 residues in the CDR3. As DNA, the CDR3 is TGTGCCAGCAGTCCCCTGACGGACAGTGACGAGCAGTACGTC. Translation: CASSPLTDSDEQYV.

This clonotype was counted a few times. This chain uses TRBV4-1 with TRBJ2-6, with D possibly being TRBD2 (5 bases). Trimming cost V 4 bases and J 0 bases, with 16 bases left between them. The CDR3 is 18 residues long. CDR1 and CDR2 from the germline V gene are MGHRA and YSYEKL. The CDR3 DNA sequence: TGCGCCAGCAGCCCGTCGGGGTCAGATTACTCTGGGGCCAACGTCCTGACTTTC. Translated: CASSPSGSDYSGANVLTF.

In this sample, this clonotype turned up a few times. This chain uses TRBV27 with TRBJ2-2; 9 bases align to TRBD1. From germline, CDR1 is MNHEY and CDR2 SMNVEV (reference sequence). Trimming took 5 bases from V and 0 from J; bases not matched to a gene: 7. The CDR3 loop spans 17 amino acids. The CDR3 nucleotides are TGTGCCAGCAGTGACAGGGGGTATAGGGCGAACACCGGGGAGCTGTTTTTT. Encoded protein: CASSDRGYRANTGELFF.

The rearrangement links TRBV10-2 to TRBJ2-1; D might be TRBD1 or TRBD2, each matching 6 bases. The V end lost 4 bases, the J end lost 3 bases, and 13 bases lay between the germline ends. The CDR3 extends over 15 amino acids. The germline CDR1 and CDR2 sequences are WSHSY and SAAADI. The CDR3, as DNA: TGCGCCAGCAGTGTTCCCGGGGGCGACTACAATGAGCAGTTCTTC. This encodes CASSVPGGDYNEQFF.